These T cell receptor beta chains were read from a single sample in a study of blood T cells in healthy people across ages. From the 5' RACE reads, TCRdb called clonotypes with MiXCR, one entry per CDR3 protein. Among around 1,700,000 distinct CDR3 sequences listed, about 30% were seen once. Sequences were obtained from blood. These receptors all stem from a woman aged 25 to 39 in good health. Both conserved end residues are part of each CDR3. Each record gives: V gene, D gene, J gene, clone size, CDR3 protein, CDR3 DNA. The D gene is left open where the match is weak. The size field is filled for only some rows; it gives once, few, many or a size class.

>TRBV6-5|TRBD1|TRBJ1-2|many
CASPKTGATYGYTF
TGTGCCAGTCCCAAGACAGGGGCAACCTATGGCTACACCTTC
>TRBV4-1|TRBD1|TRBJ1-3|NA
CASSLGDRVSGNTIYF
TGCGCCAGCTCACTAGGGGACAGGGTGTCGGGAAACACCATATATTTT
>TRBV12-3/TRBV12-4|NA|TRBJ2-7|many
CASSFVLGGEQYF
TGTGCCAGCAGTTTCGTACTTGGAGGGGAGCAGTACTTC
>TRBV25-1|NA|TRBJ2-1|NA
CASRRDAEQFF
TGTGCCAGCAGACGGGATGCAGAGCAGTTCTTC
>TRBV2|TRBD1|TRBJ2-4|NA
CASSEYTPGQGDIQYF
TGTGCCAGCAGTGAATACACTCCGGGACAGGGCGACATTCAGTACTTC
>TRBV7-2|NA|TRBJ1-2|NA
CTSSYTGLLSYTF
TGTACCAGCAGCTACACAGGGTTACTTAGCTACACCTTC
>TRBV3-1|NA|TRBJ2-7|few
CASSPSTAGEQYF
TGTGCCAGCAGCCCCTCGACCGCTGGGGAGCAGTACTTC
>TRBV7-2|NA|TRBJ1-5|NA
CASSLDADLGQPQHF
TGTGCCAGCAGCTTAGATGCCGACTTGGGACAGCCCCAGCATTTT
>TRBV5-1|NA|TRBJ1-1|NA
CASSLLSQGDDTEAFF
TGCGCCAGCAGCTTACTCAGTCAGGGTGACGACACTGAAGCTTTCTTT
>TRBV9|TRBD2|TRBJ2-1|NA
CASSVVSGSSDEQFF
TGTGCCAGCAGCGTAGTTAGCGGGAGTTCGGATGAGCAGTTCTTC
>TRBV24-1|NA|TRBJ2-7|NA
CVTSDLRAHYEQYF
TGTGTCACCAGTGATTTGAGAGCGCACTACGAGCAGTACTTC
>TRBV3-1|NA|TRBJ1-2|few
CASSNPTAGANYGYTF
TGTGCCAGCAGCAACCCGACCGCAGGAGCTAACTATGGCTACACCTTC
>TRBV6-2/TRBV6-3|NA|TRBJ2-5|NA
CASRPPGNARTQYF
TGTGCCAGCAGGCCGCCGGGTAACGCCAGGACCCAGTACTTC
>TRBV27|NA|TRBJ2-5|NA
CASSRGLTSYRGYGPGQRETQYF
TGTGCCAGCAGTCGGGGGCTAACTTCGTACCGGGGTTATGGACCGGGGCAACGGGAGACCCAGTACTTC
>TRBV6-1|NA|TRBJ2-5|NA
CASSEFGVRWRETRYF
TGTGCCAGCAGTGAATTTGGGGTGAGGTGGAGAGAGACCCGGTACTTC
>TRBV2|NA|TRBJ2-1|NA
CASETPAGANEQFF
TGTGCCAGCGAAACGCCGGCAGGGGCAAATGAGCAGTTCTTC
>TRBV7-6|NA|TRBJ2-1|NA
CASSFDRGNEQVF
TGTGCCAGCAGCTTCGATAGGGGGAATGAGCAGGTCTTC
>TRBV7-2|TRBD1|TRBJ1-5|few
CASSSTGVTNQPQHF
TGTGCCAGCAGTTCGACAGGGGTGACGAATCAGCCCCAGCATTTT
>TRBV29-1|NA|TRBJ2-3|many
CSVNGVLTDTQYF
TGCAGCGTCAACGGGGTCCTCACAGATACGCAGTATTTT
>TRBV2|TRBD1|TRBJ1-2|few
CASSPTGGEGYTF
TGTGCCAGCAGCCCTACAGGGGGGGAAGGCTACACCTTC
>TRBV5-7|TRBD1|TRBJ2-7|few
CASSLVGQGVPYEQYF
TGTGCCAGCAGCTTGGTTGGACAGGGGGTTCCCTACGAGCAGTACTTC
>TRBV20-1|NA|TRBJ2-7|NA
CSAHRGGAGEQYF
TGCAGTGCACATCGTGGGGGGGCCGGCGAGCAGTACTTC
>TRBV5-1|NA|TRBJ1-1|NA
CASSFRGGGRNTEAFF
TGCGCCAGCAGCTTTAGGGGAGGGGGTCGGAACACTGAAGCTTTCTTT
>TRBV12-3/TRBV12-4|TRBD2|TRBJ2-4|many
CASKTSGRGLSFNKNIQYF
TGTGCCAGCAAGACTAGCGGGAGGGGTCTTTCGTTTAACAAAAACATTCAGTACTTC
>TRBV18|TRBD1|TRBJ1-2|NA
CASSPGQNPAFYGYTF
TGTGCCAGCTCACCGGGACAGAACCCGGCATTCTATGGCTACACCTTC
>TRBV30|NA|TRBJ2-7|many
CAWGWSGGSGEQYF
TGTGCCTGGGGTTGGTCTGGGGGATCGGGGGAGCAGTACTTC
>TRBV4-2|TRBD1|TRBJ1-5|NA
CASSQMGQGYQPQHF
TGTGCCAGCAGCCAAATGGGACAGGGGTATCAGCCCCAGCATTTT
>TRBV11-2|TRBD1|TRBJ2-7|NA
CASSRSGGTGTYEQYF
TGTGCCAGCAGCCGAAGTGGAGGGACAGGCACCTACGAGCAGTACTTC
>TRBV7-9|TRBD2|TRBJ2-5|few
CASSTLSGIIGQETQYF
TGTGCCAGCAGCACACTTAGCGGGATTATTGGGCAAGAGACCCAGTACTTC
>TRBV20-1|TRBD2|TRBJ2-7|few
CSTRAQREGQGLYEQYF
TGCAGTACTAGGGCCCAGCGGGAGGGCCAAGGGCTCTACGAGCAGTACTTC
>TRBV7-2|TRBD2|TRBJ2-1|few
CASSLEKRGGGNEQFF
TGTGCCAGCAGCTTAGAAAAGCGGGGGGGAGGTAATGAGCAGTTCTTC
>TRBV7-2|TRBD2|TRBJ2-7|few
CASSLAGGTSAGYEQYF
TGTGCCAGCAGCTTAGCGGGGGGTACTAGCGCCGGCTACGAGCAGTACTTC
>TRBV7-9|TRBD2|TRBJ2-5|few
CASSTTSGRPVNEQYF
TGTGCCAGCAGCACAACTAGCGGGAGGCCAGTGAATGAGCAGTACTTC
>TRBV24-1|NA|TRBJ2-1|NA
CATSDWAGARNEQFF
TGTGCCACCAGTGATTGGGCGGGGGCCAGGAATGAGCAGTTCTTC
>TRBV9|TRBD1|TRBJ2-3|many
CASSAIQGEADTQYF
TGTGCCAGCAGCGCGATACAGGGGGAGGCAGATACGCAGTATTTT
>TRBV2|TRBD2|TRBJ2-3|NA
CASLAEAFTDTQYF
TGTGCCAGTCTAGCGGAGGCTTTCACAGATACGCAGTATTTT
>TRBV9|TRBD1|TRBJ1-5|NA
CASSVGQGVTQPQHF
TGTGCCAGCAGCGTCGGACAGGGTGTTACTCAGCCCCAGCATTTT
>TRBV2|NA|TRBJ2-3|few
CASSAGGFPLDTQYF
TGTGCCAGCTCAGCTGGGGGGTTCCCTTTGGATACGCAGTATTTT
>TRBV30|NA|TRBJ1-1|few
CAWAFEYTEAFF
TGTGCCTGGGCTTTCGAATACACTGAAGCTTTCTTT
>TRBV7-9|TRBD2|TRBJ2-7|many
CASSPSGRVHYEQYF
TGTGCCAGCAGCCCTAGCGGGCGGGTCCACTACGAGCAGTACTTC
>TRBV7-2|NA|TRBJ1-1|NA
CASSLGREQTEAFF
TGTGCCAGCAGCTTGGGCAGGGAACAAACTGAAGCTTTCTTT